This entry is about one T cell receptor (beta chain). Antigen: not known. This entry is derived from a study of identical twins. Findings and caveats of the study: Weaker excess twin sharing was observed in beta out-of-frame sequences.

TCRdb re-called the 5' RACE reads with MiXCR, one entry per CDR3 protein. The sample contains some 500,000 distinct CDR3 sequences, about 14% of which appear only once. The CDR3 is 14 residues long. Germline-derived CDR1 and CDR2 are LNHNV and YYDKDF (reference sequence). V shed 0 bases and J shed 5 bases, with 8 bases lying between them. The same data also contributed to another study, on yellow fever vaccine responses in identical twins.

Source material: CD4+ T cells sorted from blood. This clonotype was sampled from a woman under 30 in good health. The chain joins TRBV15 to TRBJ1-5; D unresolved. CDR3 region: CATSRDLTYQPQHF. CDR3 nucleotide sequence: TGTGCCACCAGCAGAGATCTCACGTATCAGCCCCAGCATTTT. Supplemented by reference TRBV15 and TRBJ1-5, the full variable domain reads DAMVIQNPRYQVTQFGKPVTLSCSQTLNHNVMYWYQQKSSQAPKLLFHYYDKDFNNEADTPDNFQSRRPNTSFCFLDIRSPGLGDTAMYLCATSRDLTYQPQHFGDGTRLSIL.